Each of the 8 T cell receptor beta chains below was sequenced from the same sample in a study of blood T cells in healthy people across ages. Next came a second PCR, run for 7 to 11 cycles, which used a sample-barcoded 5' primer along with a J-beta primer mix. Via MiXCR, TCRdb re-called the 5' RACE reads, giving one row per CDR3 protein. This sample carries 1.4 million or so distinct CDR3 sequences, about 45% of them seen once, and the ten largest clones take around 4%. The sample consisted of blood. The receptor set was obtained from a woman between 18 and 30 years old in good health.

The rearrangement uses TRBV5-6 and TRBJ1-2, with D uncertain. Germline V gene sequence: CDR1 SGHDT, CDR2 YYEEEE. The CDR3 runs to 14 residues. With 0 bases removed from V and 2 bases from J, the gap between germline ends came to 8 bases. The CDR3 DNA reads TGTGCCAGCAGCTTGGACAGAAGAAACTATGGCTACACCTTC. It codes for CASSLDRRNYGYTF.

This clonotype came up a few times. The chain recombines TRBV28 with TRBJ2-5; tentative D call: TRBD1 (5 bases). Germline V gene data show CDR1 as MDHEN and CDR2 as SYDVKM. The CDR3 totals 16 residues. The V and J ends lost 3 bases and 0 bases respectively, with 14 bases between them. CDR3 sequence (DNA): TGTGCCAGCAGTTTCGAGCCGAGGACATACCAAGAGACCCAGTACTTC. Translation gives CASSFEPRTYQETQYF.

The V and J genes are TRBV7-9 and TRBJ2-5; TRBD1 might be the D (6 bases). CDR1 is SEHNR and CDR2 is FQNEAQ in the germline V gene (reference sequence). The CDR3 extends over 14 amino acids. V lost 5 bases and J 2 bases, leaving 12 bases between the germline ends. CDR3 DNA sequence: TGTGCCAGCAGCCACCCGGACAGTCAAGAGACCCAGTACTTC. Its protein product is CASSHPDSQETQYF.

This clonotype appeared a few times. The chain is built from TRBV7-2 and TRBJ2-2; 7 nucleotides line up with TRBD1. Unmatched junction bases numbered 1, after V lost 2 bases and J lost 1 base. This CDR3 is built from 15 residues. Germline V gene lookup returns CDR1 SGHTA and CDR2 FQGNSA. The CDR3 DNA follows: TGTGCCAGCAGCTTACGGGACAGGAACACCGGGGAGCTGTTTTTT. Its protein product is CASSLRDRNTGELFF.

The chain couples TRBV29-1 to TRBJ2-5; weak D call: TRBD2 (6 bases). Between the trimmed V and J ends, which lost 1 base and 11 bases, there was a span of 14 bases. The CDR3 is made up of 12 amino acids. The germline gives CDR1 SQVTM, CDR2 ANQGSEA. CDR3 in amino acids: CSVEGQGGEQYF. DNA for the CDR3: TGCAGCGTTGAAGGGCAGGGAGGTGAGCAGTACTTC.

The rearrangement uses TRBV2 and TRBJ1-4; D is ambiguous. The length of the CDR3 is 14 residues. Trimming removed 1 base from V and 5 bases from J, with 8 bases in between. Germline V gene lookup returns CDR1 SNHLY and CDR2 FYNNEI. The CDR3 loop is CASSEDSQNEKLFF. The CDR3, as DNA: TGTGCCAGCAGTGAAGACAGCCAAAATGAAAAACTGTTTTTT. Combining the CDR3 with reference TRBV2 and TRBJ1-4 gives the whole variable domain EPEVTQTPSHQVTQMGQEVILRCVPISNHLYFYWYRQILGQKVEFLVSFYNNEISEKSEIFDDQFSVERPDGSNFTLKIRSTKLEDSAMYFCASSEDSQNEKLFFGSGTQLSVL.

The V gene is TRBV11-3, the J gene TRBJ2-2, with a weak D call TRBD2 (6 bases). The CDR3 length is 16 residues. V was shortened by 1 base and J by 6 bases, with 15 bases between the two germline ends. Germline values: CDR1 SGHNT, CDR2 YENEEA. CDR3 sequence (DNA): TGTGCCAGCAGCTTAGCTCAGGGAGGATTCGCCGGGGAGCTGTTTTTT. Protein: CASSLAQGGFAGELFF.

V gene TRBV19 combines with J gene TRBJ1-2; 8 bases map to TRBD1. Germline CDR1 and CDR2: LNHDA and SQIVND (reference sequence). The CDR3 runs to 17 residues. V lost 5 bases to trimming and J lost 0 bases; unmatched junction nucleotides: 11. Here the CDR3 DNA reads TGTGCCAGTAGTCCACGGACAGGGACCTGGTCTAACTATGGCTACACCTTC. Its translation: CASSPRTGTWSNYGYTF.